The 25 T cell receptor beta chains in this list originate from one sample, sequenced in a study of shared clonotypes between healthy human individuals. Sequenced by immunoSEQ multiplex PCR; TCRdb stores in-frame clones only, minus some. The sample holds approximately 530,000 clones; more than 95% are singletons and the top ten take about 0.06%. The sample taken for sequencing was naive CD4+ T cells sorted from blood. Subset of the sample: CD45RA+ positively selected. The receptors derive from a woman in her 30s in good health.

This sequence joins TRBV5-4 and TRBJ2-5, with D perhaps being TRBD1 or TRBD2 (7 bases each). The CDR3 runs 15 residues. V shed 4 bases and J shed 11 bases, with 24 bases lying between them. CDR1 SGHNT and CDR2 YYREEE come from the germline V gene (reference sequence). The CDR3 spells CASSGGGREQGEQYF. Here the CDR3 DNA reads TGTGCCAGCAGCGGCGGAGGGCGGGAGCAGGGGGAGCAGTACTTC.

The rearrangement joins TRBV7-2 to TRBJ2-5, with 11 nucleotides matching TRBD2. V gave up 3 bases and J gave up 2 bases; unmatched junction bases: 2. There are 15 residues in the CDR3. The germline CDR1 and CDR2 sequences are SGHTA and FQGNSA. The CDR3 region is CASSLGLAVQETQYF. CDR3 sequence (DNA): TGTGCCAGCAGCTTGGGACTAGCGGTACAAGAGACCCAGTACTTC.

This rearrangement joins TRBV15 to TRBJ2-5; the D gene is possibly TRBD1 (5 bases). The V gene lost 7 bases and the J gene lost 4 bases, with 13 bases spanning the gap. The V gene's germline CDR1 is LNHNV and CDR2 YYDKDF (reference sequence). CDR3 length: 13 amino acids. CDR3 protein: CATKDTYSETQYF. The CDR3 DNA reads TGTGCCACCAAGGACACCTACTCAGAGACCCAGTACTTC.

The chain combines TRBV5-6 with TRBJ1-2; D is uncertain. Per germline, CDR1 SGHDT and CDR2 YYEEEE. The germline V and J ends were trimmed by 6 bases and 14 bases, with 11 bases remaining between them. CDR3 size: 9 residues. The CDR3 DNA sequence: TGTGCCAGCAAGAACCCTGGAACCTTC. Amino acids: CASKNPGTF.

The V call is TRBV5-1, the J call TRBJ2-6; 12 bases map to TRBD2. V shed 4 bases and J 4 bases; nucleotides not matched to a gene: 12. This CDR3 contains 19 residues. The germline gives CDR1 SGHRS, CDR2 YFSETQ. CDR3 DNA sequence: TGCGCCAGCAGCAACCATCCCGGACTAGCGGGGTCCGGGGCCAACGTCCTGACTTTC. This sequence encodes CASSNHPGLAGSGANVLTF.

The chain combines TRBV6-1 with TRBJ2-1; 16 bases match TRBD2. J gave up 9 bases and V 2 bases, and 10 bases lay outside the gene matches. The CDR3 length is 18 residues. The V gene's germline CDR1 is MNHNS and CDR2 SASEGT. CDR3 nucleotides: TGTGCCAGCAGTGAACCCGGGACTAGCGGGAGGGCTTCTGGTGAGCAGTTCTTC. Translation gives CASSEPGTSGRASGEQFF.

This rearrangement joins TRBV10-3 to TRBJ2-7; 7 bases align to TRBD2. After removal of 4 bases from V and 2 bases from J, the junction contained 14 bases not matched to a gene. The CDR3 is 17 residues long. In germline, CDR1 is ENHRY, CDR2 SYGVKD. In nucleotides, the CDR3 is TGTGCCATCAGTGTTAGGGTAGCGGGTACGTCCCCCTACGAGCAGTACTTC. Protein product: CAISVRVAGTSPYEQYF.

The count of this clone is one. The chain carries TRBV27 and TRBJ1-2; the D gene is possibly TRBD1 (6 bases). This CDR3 comprises 13 residues. Germline CDR1 and CDR2: MNHEY and SMNVEV (reference sequence). Trimming took 9 bases from V and 8 from J, leaving 19 bases between them. CDR3 in amino acids: CASYTRDTKGYTF. CDR3 nucleotides: TGTGCCAGTTATACCCGGGACACAAAGGGCTACACCTTC.

V is TRBV18 and J is TRBJ2-2, with 7 bases lining up with TRBD1. V shed 6 bases and J 4 bases; nucleotides not matched to a gene: 8. Germline V gene sequence: CDR1 KGHSH, CDR2 LQKENI. The CDR3 length is 15 residues. CDR3: CASSPTGSGTGELFF. For the CDR3, the DNA is TGTGCCAGCTCTCCGACAGGGTCTGGCACCGGGGAGCTGTTTTTT. Full variable domain (remainder filled in from reference TRBV18 and TRBJ2-2): NAGVMQNPRHLVRRRGQEARLRCSPMKGHSHVYWYRQLPEEGLKFMVYLQKENIIDESGMPKERFSAEFPKEGPSILRIQQVVRGDSAAYFCASSPTGSGTGELFFGEGSRLTVL.

This clone was seen once. This chain joins TRBV27 and TRBJ2-3; 11 bases line up with TRBD1. Germline-derived CDR1 and CDR2 are MNHEY and SMNVEV (reference sequence). Trimming cost V 6 bases and J 5 bases; bases outside gene matches: 4. The CDR3 covers 14 residues. In nucleotides, the CDR3 is TGTGCCAGCAGCCGGGACAGGGGGATAGATACGCAGTATTTT. Its translation is CASSRDRGIDTQYF.

The chain recombines TRBV30 with TRBJ1-2; TRBD1 matches 8 bases. Unmatched junction bases numbered 11, after V lost 4 bases and J lost 7 bases. Germline V gene lookup returns CDR1 GTSNPN and CDR2 SVGIG (reference sequence). The CDR3 contains 14 residues. The CDR3 region has the DNA TGTGCCTGGACGGGAACAGGGGGTTTCTCTGGCTACACCTTC. The encoded protein is CAWTGTGGFSGYTF. Full variable domain (rest looked up from reference TRBV30 and TRBJ1-2): SQTIHQWPATLVQPVGSPLSLECTVEGTSNPNLYWYRQAAGRGLQLLFYSVGIGQISSEVPQNLSASRPQDRQFILSSKKLLLSDSGFYLCAWTGTGGFSGYTFGSGTRLTVV.

The chain has TRBV10-3 and TRBJ2-3, with TRBD2 matching over 9 bases. This CDR3 has 15 amino acids. CDR1 is ENHRY, CDR2 SYGVKD, per germline. The ends lost 7 bases at V and 0 bases at J; junction bases unmatched: 5. The CDR3 DNA sequence: TGTGCCATCACGGGGCTAGCGGGGAGCACAGATACGCAGTATTTT. Its protein is CAITGLAGSTDTQYF.

The chain joins TRBV28 to TRBJ2-5, with TRBD2 identical over 8 bases. The DNA matches TRBJ2-7 better at its end, which makes the J call doubtful. This CDR3 is 15 amino acids long. CDR1 is MDHEN, CDR2 SYDVKM, per germline. The CDR3 reads CASRPTSVRPYEQYF. The CDR3 DNA sequence: TGTGCCAGCAGGCCGACTAGCGTTCGTCCCTACGAGCAGTACTTC.

The chain has TRBV2 and TRBJ1-4; possibly TRBD1 for D (6 bases). Germline V gene data show CDR1 as SNHLY and CDR2 as FYNNEI. The V end was cut by 3 bases, the J end by 8 bases, with 13 bases between. The CDR3 runs 14 residues. CDR3 nucleotides: TGTGCCAGCAGTGAGTTGGCAGGGGCAGAAAAACTGTTTTTT. As protein: CASSELAGAEKLFF.

CDR3 in DNA: TGTGCCAGCGGCGACGACAGGGTCTATGGCTACACCTTC. This sequence encodes CASGDDRVYGYTF. The chain is built from TRBV28 and TRBJ1-2; 7 bases agree with TRBD1. Trimming at V came to 8 bases and at J to 4 bases, leaving 7 bases not matched to a gene. Per germline, CDR1 MDHEN and CDR2 SYDVKM. This CDR3 contains 13 residues.

The J gene is TRBJ2-5, the V gene TRBV2, with TRBD2 matching 8 bases. The CDR3 is 13 amino acids. CDR1 and CDR2 from the germline V gene are SNHLY and FYNNEI. V gave up 6 bases and J gave up 9 bases; unmatched junction bases: 9. The CDR3 spells CASSRREAVAQYF. CDR3 bases: TGTGCCAGCAGCCGGCGGGAGGCCGTGGCCCAGTACTTC.

This chain links TRBV6-5 with TRBJ2-5; 10 positions match TRBD1. V shed 7 bases, J shed 5 bases, and the junction held 10 bases outside the gene matches. CDR1 and CDR2 from the germline V gene are MNHEY and SVGAGI. The CDR3 is made up of 15 amino acids. The CDR3 region is CASIKTGTGVETQYF. CDR3 sequence (DNA): TGTGCCAGCATTAAAACCGGGACAGGGGTGGAGACCCAGTACTTC.

This sequence joins TRBV6-4 and TRBJ1-2; D is uncertain. Germline-derived CDR1 and CDR2 are MRHNA and SNTAGT. V dropped 0 bases and J dropped 7 bases, with 9 bases sitting between them. The CDR3 is made up of 13 amino acids. The CDR3 nucleotides are TGTGCCAGCAGTGACTCTGGGTCGTTTGGCTACACCTTC. The encoded protein is CASSDSGSFGYTF.

The chain carries TRBV9 and TRBJ2-3; TRBD2 agrees at 13 bases. The CDR3 totals 16 residues. V was pared by 2 bases and J by 3 bases, with 3 bases of the junction left unmatched. Germline CDR1 and CDR2: SGDLS and YYNGEE. The CDR3 loop reads CASSVETSGRTDTQYF. The CDR3 DNA reads as TGTGCCAGCAGCGTTGAGACTAGCGGGAGGACAGATACGCAGTATTTT.

The J gene is TRBJ2-1, the V gene TRBV25-1; perhaps TRBD2 as D (6 bases). Trimming pared 4 bases from V and 7 bases from J, leaving 14 bases between. CDR3 length equals 14 residues. CDR1 and CDR2 (germline): MGHDK, SYGVNS. The CDR3 is CASSAGLMWNEQFF. The DNA for the CDR3 is TGTGCCAGCAGTGCAGGACTAATGTGGAATGAGCAGTTCTTC.

The CDR3 nucleotides read TGCAGCGTTGTACCGCGAAGGGGCACGACCCCCTACGAGCAGTACTTC. This translates into CSVVPRRGTTPYEQYF. The V call is TRBV29-1, the J call TRBJ2-5, with D possibly TRBD1 on 5 matching bases. The closer fit of TRBJ2-7 to the DNA end suggests the J call may be wrong. Germline CDR1 is SQVTM and CDR2 is ANQGSEA. The CDR3 loop spans 16 amino acids.

The genes are TRBV7-9 and TRBJ1-6, with 8 bases that match TRBD1. The CDR3 extends over 16 amino acids. With 5 bases clipped from V and 5 bases from J, the junction kept 8 bases outside the gene matches. Germline V gene sequence: CDR1 SEHNR, CDR2 FQNEAQ (reference sequence). CDR3 residues: CASSPDRGSNNSPLHF. CDR3 in DNA: TGTGCCAGCAGCCCTGACAGGGGATCTAATAATTCACCCCTCCACTTT.

The chain couples TRBV10-3 to TRBJ1-1; D gene uncertain. The CDR3 is made up of 13 amino acids. CDR1 ENHRY and CDR2 SYGVKD come from the germline V gene. V lost 5 bases, J lost 8 bases, and 15 bases lay in between. The CDR3 region is CAISSDPTIEAFF. The DNA for the CDR3 is TGTGCCATCAGTTCCGATCCCACAATCGAAGCTTTCTTT.

The chain links TRBV7-9 to TRBJ2-1; D is possibly TRBD2 (6 bases). Per germline, CDR1 SEHNR and CDR2 FQNEAQ (reference sequence). This CDR3 has 15 residues. Trimming took off 1 base at V and 6 bases at J, with 13 bases between the two ends. The CDR3 DNA is TGTGCCAGCAGCTTAGAACGGAGGGCCGGCAATGAGCAGTTCTTC. This codes for CASSLERRAGNEQFF.

V is TRBV2 and J is TRBJ1-4; weak D call: TRBD1 (6 bases). Germline V CDR1 and CDR2: SNHLY, FYNNEI. CDR3 length: 14 amino acids. Trimming shortened V by 7 bases and J by 7 bases, and 16 bases separated the two germline ends. CDR3 region: CASTSQGLGEKLFF. The CDR3 region has the DNA TGTGCCAGCACCTCCCAGGGGCTCGGTGAAAAACTGTTTTTT. Together with reference TRBV2 and TRBJ1-4, the CDR3 gives the full variable domain: EPEVTQTPSHQVTQMGQEVILRCVPISNHLYFYWYRQILGQKVEFLVSFYNNEISEKSEIFDDQFSVERPDGSNFTLKIRSTKLEDSAMYFCASTSQGLGEKLFFGSGTQLSVL.